These 9 T cell receptor beta chains were all obtained from the same sample, sequenced in a study of PD-1 blockade in classical Hodgkin lymphoma. Clones were sequenced by immunoSEQ multiplex PCR, and TCRdb holds only the in-frame ones, with some missing. The table lists 42,000 or so clones, approximately 90% of them singletons. Each of the patients experienced relapse following autologous stem cell transplantation, and their brentuximab vedotin exposure differed. Sequencing used peripheral blood mononuclear cells (PBMCs), obtained before the second cycle of nivolumab. These receptors were obtained from a human donor with classical Hodgkin lymphoma.

This clone was detected only once. This chain connects TRBV5-1 to TRBJ1-3; tentatively, D is TRBD1 (5 bases). The CDR3 loop spans 15 amino acids. V dropped 4 bases and J dropped 3 bases, with 14 bases sitting between them. Germline-derived CDR1 and CDR2 are SGHRS and YFSETQ. This CDR3 reads CASSLDRLSGNTIYF. Here the CDR3 DNA reads TGCGCCAGCAGCCTTGACAGATTGAGTGGAAACACCATATATTTT.

This clone was picked up a small number of times. The genes are TRBV19 and TRBJ1-5; D is uncertain. CDR1 is LNHDA, CDR2 SQIVND, per germline (reference sequence). Trimming cost V 8 bases and J 0 bases, with 14 bases left between them. This CDR3 has 15 amino acids. The CDR3 DNA is TGTGCCAGTCTGGACGGAAGATATAGCAATCAGCCCCAGCATTTT. Amino acid sequence: CASLDGRYSNQPQHF.

Here the CDR3 reads CASSEWTGSWSSFNYGYTF. CDR3 bases: TGTGCCAGCAGTGAGTGGACAGGGTCCTGGAGTTCCTTTAACTATGGCTACACCTTC. The V gene is TRBV2, the J gene TRBJ1-2; 8 nucleotides agree with TRBD1. Trimming at V came to 3 bases and at J to 1 base, leaving 16 bases not matched to a gene. CDR1 and CDR2 from the germline V gene are SNHLY and FYNNEI. The CDR3 length is 19 residues.

This clone was seen more than once but under ten times. The rearrangement uses TRBV6-1 and TRBJ1-5, with TRBD1 matching 7 bases. With 6 bases clipped from V and 6 bases from J, the junction kept 8 bases outside the gene matches. The CDR3 runs 14 residues. Germline V gene data show CDR1 as MNHNS and CDR2 as SASEGT. As DNA, the CDR3 is TGTGCCAGCAGGGCAGACAGGGTGGGTCAGCCCCAGCATTTT. Protein: CASRADRVGQPQHF.

This chain joins TRBV27 and TRBJ2-3; a weak D match, TRBD2 (5 bases). Germline CDR1 is MNHEY and CDR2 is SMNVEV (reference sequence). The V end was cut by 6 bases, the J end by 4 bases, with 11 bases between. This CDR3 region has 13 residues. This CDR3 reads CASRRTGADTQYF. DNA of the CDR3: TGTGCCAGCAGGCGGACTGGTGCAGATACGCAGTATTTT.

The rearrangement links TRBV28 to TRBJ1-1; TRBD1 aligns across 7 bases. The CDR3 sequence is 15 residues long. The germline gives CDR1 MDHEN, CDR2 SYDVKM. V lost 8 bases, J lost 0 bases, and 9 bases stayed unmatched. CDR3 bases: TGTGCCAGCCAGGGGGGGGCGGGAATGAACACTGAAGCTTTCTTT. As protein: CASQGGAGMNTEAFF.

Sample share makes this clone medium-sized. This sample includes further DNA sequences coding for the same CDR3. The gene calls are TRBV4-1 and TRBJ2-5; D is ambiguous. V lost 0 bases and J lost 0, with 8 bases in between. CDR1 and CDR2 from the germline V gene are MGHRA and YSYEKL. The CDR3 extends over 15 amino acids. The CDR3 nucleotides read TGCGCCAGCAGCCAAGATCTCAGCTACCAAGAGACCCAGTACTTC. Its protein is CASSQDLSYQETQYF.

V gene TRBV19 combines with J gene TRBJ1-1, with D perhaps matching TRBD1 (6 bases). CDR1 is LNHDA, CDR2 SQIVND, per germline (reference sequence). V was cut by 5 bases and J by 2 bases, with 12 bases left in between. The CDR3 is made up of 14 amino acids. Here the CDR3 reads CASSPGVTNTEAFF. The CDR3 bases are TGTGCCAGTAGTCCAGGGGTGACCAACACTGAAGCTTTCTTT.

The rearrangement links TRBV7-3 to TRBJ2-7; D may be TRBD1 (6 bases). The V end lost 0 bases, the J end lost 3 bases, and 24 bases lay between the germline ends. The CDR3 contains 19 residues. Germline V lookup: CDR1 SGHTA, CDR2 FQGTGA. The CDR3 DNA sequence: TGTGCCAGCAGCTTAACGTTAAAGGTTGCAGGGGAAAAGGACTACGAGCAGTACTTC. Protein product: CASSLTLKVAGEKDYEQYF.